A selection of T cell receptor beta chains follows, all from one sample in a study of blood T cell repertoires in COVID-19. Some clones are missing from TCRdb's copy, which holds only in-frame ones; the method was immunoSEQ multiplex PCR. The sample consists of 250,000 to 300,000 clones, 80% to 90% of them appearing once. The sample consisted of peripheral blood. Receptor source: a man younger than 45 with active or convalescent COVID-19. The CDR3 runs from the conserved cysteine through the conserved F or W. A D gene is named only where the DNA matches it firmly. A row's size may be missing; if present it is once, few, many or a size class.

V gene	D gene	clone size	J gene	CDR3 DNA	CDR3 protein
TRBV3-1/TRBV3-2	TRBD2	.	TRBJ2-1	TGTGCCAGCAGCCAAGATCTGTTGCCGGGACTAGCGGGGGCGCCCAATGAGCAGTTCTTC	CASSQDLLPGLAGAPNEQFF
TRBV7-8	.	.	TRBJ2-1	TGTGCCAGCAGCAAGGGGACCTACAATGAGCAGTTCTTC	CASSKGTYNEQFF
TRBV18	.	.	TRBJ2-5	TGTGCCAGCTCAGAGGAGGTAAAAGAGACCCAGTACTTC	CASSEEVKETQYF
TRBV5-1	.	.	TRBJ1-3	TGCGCCAGCAGCTTGGCTTCAGCTGGAAACACCATATATTTT	CASSLASAGNTIYF
TRBV4-1	.	.	TRBJ1-1	TGCGCCAGCAGCCCGGCGGTACAGGGCACTGAAGCTTTCTTT	CASSPAVQGTEAFF
TRBV2	.	.	TRBJ1-5	TGTGCCAGCAGTCTAAGTTTATTGCAGGGGCTTAATCAGCCCCAGCATTTT	CASSLSLLQGLNQPQHF
TRBV4-1	TRBD1	.	TRBJ2-7	TGCGCCAGCAGCCAAGATCTTAGACAGGGATACGAGCAGTACTTC	CASSQDLRQGYEQYF
TRBV24-1	TRBD1	.	TRBJ2-5	TGTGCCACCAGTGATTTTAAGGGGGCGGGTCAAGAGACCCAGTACTTC	CATSDFKGAGQETQYF
TRBV11-2	TRBD2	.	TRBJ2-5	TGTGCCAGCAGCTTAGTGAACCTAGCGGGGGGCGGGGAGACCCAGTACTTC	CASSLVNLAGGGETQYF
TRBV7-5	.	.	TRBJ1-2	TGTGCCAGAAGCTTAGCTTCAGGGGACTATGGCTACACCTTC	CARSLASGDYGYTF
TRBV27	TRBD1	once	TRBJ1-2	TGTGCCAGCAGTTTATCTTCAGGGGGCGATGGCTACACCTTC	CASSLSSGGDGYTF
TRBV10-1	TRBD2	few	TRBJ2-3	TGCGCCAGCAGCCTTACTAGCGGGGGGTTTACAGATACGCAGTATTTT	CASSLTSGGFTDTQYF
TRBV5-5	.	medium-sized	TRBJ1-5	TGTGCCAGCAGCCCGGGGTGGGCGGAAGATAGCAATCAGCCCCAGCATTTT	CASSPGWAEDSNQPQHF
TRBV24-1	.	.	TRBJ1-5	TGTGCCACCAGTACGACGGAGAGCAATCAGCCCCAGCATTTT	CATSTTESNQPQHF
TRBV5-6	.	.	TRBJ2-7	TGTGCCAGCAGCTTGGGGGACACATACTACGAGCAGTACTTC	CASSLGDTYYEQYF
TRBV13	TRBD1	few	TRBJ1-4	TGTGCCAGCAGCTCCCAGGGGGATCCTAATGAAAAACTGTTTTTT	CASSSQGDPNEKLFF
TRBV12-2	.	.	TRBJ2-7	TGTGCAAGTCGCTTAAAGCCTGTTGGGGACAGACTCTACGAGCAGTACTTC	CASRLKPVGDRLYEQYF
TRBV5-4	TRBD2	.	TRBJ2-2	TGTGCCAGCAGCTTGGGGCTGGCGGCGGGGGATTACACCGGGGAGCTGTTTTTT	CASSLGLAAGDYTGELFF
TRBV5-4	TRBD2	.	TRBJ2-3	TGTGCCAGCAGCTTGGCCGCTTTACTAGCGGGGGGCACAGATACGCAGTATTTT	CASSLAALLAGGTDTQYF
TRBV19	TRBD1	.	TRBJ1-3	TGTGCCAGTAGTGTCCCCTCGGACAGGGGCAGTGGGCCTGGAAACACCATATATTTT	CASSVPSDRGSGPGNTIYF
TRBV5-4	.	.	TRBJ1-1	TGTGCCAGCATCGACGCCCAGGCTGAAGCTTTCTTT	CASIDAQAEAFF
TRBV15	.	.	TRBJ2-7	TGTGCCACCAGCAAACTCTCCTACGAGCAGTACTTC	CATSKLSYEQYF
TRBV10-1	.	.	TRBJ1-1	TGCGCCAGCAGTGAGTCGGGGGGGACTGAAGCTTTCTTT	CASSESGGTEAFF
TRBV11-1	TRBD2	.	TRBJ2-2	TGTGCCAGCAGCTTAGCGATCGGACTAGCGTACACCGGGGAGCTGTTTTTT	CASSLAIGLAYTGELFF
TRBV11-1	TRBD1	.	TRBJ1-5	TGTGCCAGGGAGGGGGCCGGGGGGGGCAATCAGCCCCAGCATTTT	CAREGAGGGNQPQHF
TRBV4-2	.	.	TRBJ1-5	TGTGCCAGCAGCCATTCAGGGATGAGCAATCAGCCCCAGCATTTT	CASSHSGMSNQPQHF
TRBV7-9	.	.	TRBJ2-7	TGTGCCAGCAAAAAGGGGTCCTACGAGCAGTACTTC	CASKKGSYEQYF
TRBV3-1/TRBV3-2	.	.	TRBJ1-6	TGTGCCAGCAGCCCCCCGGGACACTTTTCACCCCTCCACTTT	CASSPPGHFSPLHF
TRBV5-5	.	once	TRBJ1-6	TGTGCCAGCAGCTTGACGGTTAGCTCCTATAATTCACCCCTCCACTTT	CASSLTVSSYNSPLHF
TRBV4-1	.	.	TRBJ2-5	TGCGCCAGCAGCCAAGTAGGGGGAATCGTAGAGACCCAGTACTTC	CASSQVGGIVETQYF
TRBV7-2	.	.	TRBJ1-2	TGTGCCAGCAGCTTAGCGCGGGGGATGGGAGGCTACACCTTC	CASSLARGMGGYTF
TRBV11-2	TRBD2	.	TRBJ2-1	TGTGCCAGCAGCTTAAGGAGGCGGGGGGGCCACAATGAGCAGTTCTTC	CASSLRRRGGHNEQFF
TRBV9	TRBD1	.	TRBJ1-5	TGTGCCAGCAGCGCGACAGGGGGCAACAATCAGCCCCAGCATTTT	CASSATGGNNQPQHF
TRBV5-1	TRBD2	.	TRBJ2-5	TGCGCCAGCAGCTTGGACTTCAGGAGCGGGGGGCGTAGATATCAAGAGACCCAGTACTTC	CASSLDFRSGGRRYQETQYF
TRBV5-4	TRBD1	.	TRBJ2-3	TGTGCCAGCAGCCCGAGCCAGGGACAGGGGGATACGCAGTATTTT	CASSPSQGQGDTQYF
TRBV18	TRBD2	.	TRBJ2-7	TGTGCCAGCTCACCGGGACTAGCGGGGGCCTACGAGCAGTACTTC	CASSPGLAGAYEQYF
TRBV19	TRBD1	.	TRBJ2-2	TGTGCCAGTAGTACCGGAAACAGGGGTAACACCGGGGAGCTGTTTTTT	CASSTGNRGNTGELFF
TRBV6-5	.	.	TRBJ1-1	TGTGCCAGCAGTTACTCGATGGCTGGCGGCACTGAAGCTTTCTTT	CASSYSMAGGTEAFF
TRBV19	.	.	TRBJ1-5	TGTGCCAGTGGTCTAGCGGGTTACTTCAATCAGCCCCAGCATTTT	CASGLAGYFNQPQHF
TRBV11-3	.	.	TRBJ2-2	TGTGCCAGCAGCTTAGGAGCGACCGCCGGGGAGCTGTTTTTT	CASSLGATAGELFF
TRBV30	.	.	TRBJ1-5	TGTGCCTGGAGTCACATCAATCAGCCCCAGCATTTT	CAWSHINQPQHF
TRBV5-4	TRBD2	.	TRBJ2-7	TGTGCCAGCAGCTTGCCGACTAGCGTAACCTACGAGCAGTACTTC	CASSLPTSVTYEQYF
TRBV19	.	.	TRBJ1-1	TGTGCCAGTAGTATACCGGGGTATAACACTGAAGCTTTCTTT	CASSIPGYNTEAFF
TRBV19	TRBD1	.	TRBJ2-7	TGTGCCAGTACCGAACCGGGACAGATAACGGGTAGTTGGTACGAGCAGTACTTC	CASTEPGQITGSWYEQYF
TRBV3-1/TRBV3-2	.	.	TRBJ1-3	TGTGCCAGCAGCCCCGGTAACACCATATATTTT	CASSPGNTIYF
TRBV5-6	TRBD2	.	TRBJ2-1	TGTGCCAGCAGCTTCGGACTAGCGGGGGAGAGCTCCTACAATGAGCAGTTCTTC	CASSFGLAGESSYNEQFF
TRBV5-8	.	.	TRBJ1-5	TGTGCCAGCAGCTTGAGACAGAGCAATCAGCCCCAGCATTTT	CASSLRQSNQPQHF
TRBV21-1	.	.	TRBJ1-1	TGTGCCAGCAGCGAGCGGGGGGGATACACTGAAGCTTTCTTT	CASSERGGYTEAFF
TRBV27	.	.	TRBJ1-5	TGTGCCAGCAGCGTGGCCGGCAATCAGCCCCAGCATTTT	CASSVAGNQPQHF
TRBV27	.	.	TRBJ2-2	TGTGCCAGCAGTTTATCGGCCGGCCGGGGATCCGGGGAGCTGTTTTTT	CASSLSAGRGSGELFF
TRBV5-4	.	once	TRBJ2-1	TGTGCCAGCAGCTTGGATGGGGCGCGGGAGCAGTTCTTC	CASSLDGAREQFF
TRBV5-6	TRBD1	.	TRBJ2-6	TGTGCCAGCAGTTTACAGGGGCCTGGGGCCAACGTCCTGACTTTC	CASSLQGPGANVLTF
TRBV2	.	once	TRBJ2-6	TGTGCCAGCGGGGGGAGCTTCCCGTTCAACGTCCTGACTTTC	CASGGSFPFNVLTF
TRBV5-1	.	.	TRBJ1-5	TGCGCCAGCAGACCGACACCTAGCAATCAGCCCCAGCATTTT	CASRPTPSNQPQHF
TRBV19	.	.	TRBJ2-7	TGTGCCAGTAAAGGCGGAGTGGACGAGCAGTACTTC	CASKGGVDEQYF
TRBV6-5	TRBD1	.	TRBJ2-7	TGTGCCAGCAGCCGGGACAGGGAAACCTACGAGCAGTACTTC	CASSRDRETYEQYF
TRBV4-2	.	.	TRBJ1-4	TGTGCCAGCAGCCCCTCCTCCGGGGATGAAAAACTGTTTTTT	CASSPSSGDEKLFF